What follows are 32 T cell receptor beta chains derived from one specimen sequenced in a study of beta chain features in type 1 diabetes. Points from the study as a whole: Shortening that was moderate but significant affected the TCRB CDR3s of Type 1 diabetes patients in all four CD4+ subsets.

Their target antigens are unknown. The study reverse transcribed the entire isolated RNA, so it sequenced expressed TCRB transcripts. TCRdb's table, derived via immunoSEQ multiplex PCR, lists solely in-frame clones and lacks some. Altogether 330,000 or so clones are present, roughly 13% being singletons, with the ten largest covering 0.008% to 0.011%. The sample consisted of naive CD4+ T cells from blood. These receptors all stem from a woman in her late teens or twenties with type 1 diabetes.

Only a few counts were recorded for this clone. The J gene is TRBJ1-1, the V gene TRBV7-9; D is possibly TRBD1 (6 bases). Germline V gives CDR1 SEHNR, CDR2 FQNEAQ (reference sequence). Trimming took 4 bases from V and 0 from J, leaving 6 bases between them. The CDR3 covers 13 residues. Here the CDR3 reads CASSSGVNTEAFF. The CDR3, as DNA: TGTGCCAGCAGCTCAGGGGTGAACACTGAAGCTTTCTTT. Full variable domain (missing parts from reference TRBV7-9 and TRBJ1-1): DTGVSQNPRHKITKRGQNVTFRCDPISEHNRLYWYRQTLGQGPEFLTYFQNEAQLEKSRLLSDRFSAERPKGSFSTLEIQRTEQGDSAMYLCASSSGVNTEAFFGQGTRLTVV.

This clone was counted only a few times. This sequence joins TRBV9 and TRBJ2-4, with a weak D call TRBD2 (6 bases). Germline CDR1 is SGDLS and CDR2 is YYNGEE. CDR3 length: 15 amino acids. Trimming removed 0 bases from V and 1 base from J, with 8 bases in between. The CDR3 DNA reads TGTGCCAGCAGCGTAGGACGGGAGGCCAAAAACATTCAGTACTTC. Its translation is CASSVGREAKNIQYF. Using reference TRBV9 and TRBJ2-4 for the parts outside the CDR3, the full variable domain is DSGVTQTPKHLITATGQRVTLRCSPRSGDLSVYWYQQSLDQGLQFLIQYYNGEERAKGNILERFSAQQFPDLHSELNLSSLELGDSALYFCASSVGREAKNIQYFGAGTRLSVL.

The CDR3 DNA is TGCGCCAGCAGCTTACGACAGGGGGGGTTCGATGAGCAGTTCTTC. Translated: CASSLRQGGFDEQFF. The chain links TRBV5-1 to TRBJ2-1; 9 nucleotides match TRBD1. Losses at the gene ends were 2 bases for V and 8 bases for J; bases not matched to a gene: 8. The CDR3 is made up of 15 amino acids. The germline gives CDR1 SGHRS, CDR2 YFSETQ.

This chain connects TRBV5-6 to TRBJ2-4; 7 nucleotides align to TRBD1. The germline V gene encodes CDR1 SGHDT and CDR2 YYEEEE. V gave up 7 bases and J gave up 6 bases; unmatched junction bases: 13. CDR3 length equals 15 residues. The CDR3 DNA reads as TGTGCCAGCTCACAGACAGGGACGGCTCCAAACATTCAGTACTTC. It encodes CASSQTGTAPNIQYF.

The gene calls are TRBV11-1 and TRBJ2-1, with TRBD1 identical over 8 bases. The germline V gene encodes CDR1 SGHAT and CDR2 FQDESV (reference sequence). CDR3 length: 15 residues. The junction had 7 bases not matched to a gene; V was cut back by 1 base and J by 8 bases. CDR3 nucleotides: TGTGCCAGCAGCTTAGGCCGGACAGGGCTGGATGAGCAGTTCTTC. The encoded protein is CASSLGRTGLDEQFF.

This clone occurred a few times. This rearrangement joins TRBV2 to TRBJ2-1; D not resolved. The CDR3 has 13 amino acids. Germline CDR1 and CDR2: SNHLY and FYNNEI. Trimming stripped 0 bases from V and 9 bases from J, with 9 bases between. CDR3 DNA: TGTGCCAGCAGTGAAGCGGTTTATAGTGAGCAGTTCTTC. Translation: CASSEAVYSEQFF.

The V call is TRBV19, the J call TRBJ2-7; the D gene is possibly TRBD2 (7 bases). The CDR3 sequence is 13 residues long. Trimming took off 3 bases at V and 6 bases at J, with 12 bases between the two ends. Germline assignment: CDR1 LNHDA and CDR2 SQIVND (reference sequence). This CDR3 reads CASSIGGAFEQYF. DNA for the CDR3: TGTGCCAGTAGTATTGGGGGGGCCTTCGAGCAGTACTTC.

The table lists this clone with a few counts. V usage is TRBV4-3 and J usage is TRBJ1-4, with D hard to call. This CDR3 has 14 amino acids. Germline loops: CDR1 LGHNA, CDR2 YSLEER. Trimming stripped 0 bases from V and 7 bases from J, with 9 bases between. The CDR3 DNA reads as TGCGCCAGCAGCCAAGAGGTCGGAGGTGAAAAACTGTTTTTT. It is translated as CASSQEVGGEKLFF.

This clone was detected a few times. This chain connects TRBV28 to TRBJ2-7; 8 nucleotides line up with TRBD2. Per the germline V gene, CDR1 is MDHEN and CDR2 is SYDVKM. The V and J ends lost 5 bases and 6 bases, in that order; junction bases with no gene match: 12. This CDR3 is built from 15 residues. CDR3 sequence reads: CASSELRGAPGEQYF. The CDR3, as DNA: TGTGCCAGCAGTGAATTGCGGGGGGCGCCGGGCGAGCAGTACTTC. The whole variable domain, remainder taken from reference TRBV28 and TRBJ2-7, is DVKVTQSSRYLVKRTGEKVFLECVQDMDHENMFWYRQDPGLGLRLIYFSYDVKMKEKGDIPEGYSVSREKKERFSLILESASTNQTSMYLCASSELRGAPGEQYFGPGTRLTVT.

This chain uses TRBV2 with TRBJ1-1, with a tentative D call TRBD1 (6 bases). Deletions cut 5 bases from V and 1 base from J, with 11 bases between. Germline loops: CDR1 SNHLY, CDR2 FYNNEI. The CDR3 loop spans 14 amino acids. The CDR3 sequence is CASSIDRRNTEAFF. The CDR3 nucleotides read TGTGCCAGCAGTATCGACAGGAGGAACACTGAAGCTTTCTTT.

The chain recombines TRBV30 with TRBJ2-7; TRBD2 agrees at 8 bases. Germline lookup yields CDR1 GTSNPN and CDR2 SVGIG (reference sequence). The trim removed 2 bases at V and 4 bases at J, leaving 16 bases unmatched. This CDR3 is built from 17 residues. The CDR3 protein is CAWSSGGHGTTEYEQYF. CDR3 nucleotide sequence: TGTGCCTGGAGTAGCGGGGGACACGGGACTACCGAGTACGAGCAGTACTTC.

The chain is built from TRBV18 and TRBJ2-4; 7 nucleotides match TRBD1. V trimming: 6 bases; J trimming: 1 base; junction bases outside the gene matches: 6. Germline V gene data show CDR1 as KGHSH and CDR2 as LQKENI. The CDR3 is 15 residues long. The CDR3 spells CASSPLDRAKNIQYF. Here the CDR3 DNA reads TGTGCCAGCTCCCCGTTGGACAGGGCCAAAAACATTCAGTACTTC.

This clone was observed a few times. V usage is TRBV7-2 and J usage is TRBJ2-7, with 9 nucleotides matching TRBD1. From germline, CDR1 is SGHTA and CDR2 FQGNSA. The length of the CDR3 is 15 residues. After removal of 5 bases from V and 5 bases from J, the junction contained 10 bases not matched to a gene. CDR3 amino acids: CASSVPGTGKHEQYF. As DNA, the CDR3 is TGTGCCAGCAGCGTTCCCGGGACAGGGAAACACGAGCAGTACTTC.

The chain couples TRBV5-4 to TRBJ2-2; TRBD1 matches at 10 bases. The trim removed 6 bases at V and 7 bases at J, leaving 9 bases unmatched. Germline V gene data show CDR1 as SGHNT and CDR2 as YYREEE (reference sequence). This CDR3 is built from 15 residues. CDR3 DNA sequence: TGTGCCAGCAAAGGACAGGGGGGAAGTGACGGGGAGCTGTTTTTT. This encodes CASKGQGGSDGELFF.

This clone was seen more than once but under ten times. V and J are TRBV7-2 and TRBJ1-5; D gene uncertain. The CDR3 has 16 amino acids. Germline V gives CDR1 SGHTA, CDR2 FQGNSA. V was pared by 2 bases and J by 7 bases, with 18 bases between. In DNA form, the CDR3 reads TGTGCCAGCAGCTTATTAGGGTCTTCAGGAGGCCAGCCCCAGCATTTT. Its protein product is CASSLLGSSGGQPQHF.

The chain uses TRBV30 and TRBJ2-3; D gene ambiguous. This CDR3 has 11 amino acids. With 0 bases removed from V and 8 bases from J, the gap between germline ends came to 6 bases. The germline CDR1 and CDR2 sequences are GTSNPN and SVGIG (reference sequence). CDR3 bases: TGTGCCTGGAGTGTACCGGGTACGCAGTATTTT. Protein product: CAWSVPGTQYF.

J is TRBJ1-4 and V is TRBV15; 7 bases are a match to TRBD1. CDR1 and CDR2 from the germline V gene are LNHNV and YYDKDF (reference sequence). The CDR3 loop spans 18 amino acids. Unmatched junction bases numbered 10, after V lost 0 bases and J lost 3 bases. The CDR3 nucleotides are TGTGCCACCAGCAGAGATTATGACAGGGCTACTGCTAATGAAAAACTGTTTTTT. Amino acids: CATSRDYDRATANEKLFF.

V gene TRBV11-1 combines with J gene TRBJ2-2; TRBD2 matches 12 bases. This CDR3 has 16 residues. From germline, CDR1 is SGHAT and CDR2 FQDESV (reference sequence). The junction had 4 bases not matched to a gene; V was cut back by 4 bases and J by 4 bases. CDR3 sequence reads: CASSWTSGTSTGELFF. The CDR3 DNA sequence: TGTGCCAGCAGCTGGACTAGCGGGACTTCCACCGGGGAGCTGTTTTTT.

This rearrangement joins TRBV6-6 to TRBJ1-2, with D unclear. This CDR3 contains 12 residues. CDR1 is MNHNY and CDR2 is SVGAGI in the germline V gene (reference sequence). Trimming cost V 4 bases and J 4 bases, with 7 bases left between them. CDR3 loop: CASSLESYGYTF. The DNA of the CDR3 is TGTGCCAGCAGTTTGGAGTCCTATGGCTACACCTTC.

This clone was counted between two and nine times. An end of the junction does not agree with germline; a read error may underlie this. The chain uses TRBV6-6 and TRBJ2-7; the match to TRBD2 covers 9 bases. The germline CDR1 and CDR2 sequences are MNHNY and SVGAGI (reference sequence). This CDR3 contains 14 residues. The CDR3 region is CASTGTSWDYGQYF. Here the CDR3 DNA reads TGTGCCAGCACCGGGACTAGCTGGGACTACGGGCAGTACTTC.

This rearrangement joins TRBV21-1 to TRBJ2-1; the DNA was not used to check the table's D call, TRBD1. TRBV21-1 is an annotated pseudogene. The CDR3 has 15 residues. This chain's CDR3 is CASSPALGLNNEQFF. The DNA for the CDR3 is TGTGCCAGCAGCCCGGCCCTGGGCCTCAACAATGAGCAGTTCTTC.

The genes are TRBV5-1 and TRBJ2-4; D call uncertain. The germline V and J ends were trimmed by 0 bases and 1 base, with 8 bases remaining between them. Germline V CDR1 and CDR2: SGHRS, YFSETQ. CDR3 size: 15 residues. The CDR3 coding sequence is TGCGCCAGCAGCTTGGGGAGCGACGCCAAAAACATTCAGTACTTC. Protein: CASSLGSDAKNIQYF.

This clone has more than one count but fewer than ten. The chain uses TRBV10-3 and TRBJ1-6; D is perhaps TRBD1 (6 bases). Germline V gene data show CDR1 as ENHRY and CDR2 as SYGVKD. The V end was cut by 7 bases, the J end by 4 bases, with 8 bases between. The CDR3 length is 13 residues. CDR3 bases: TGTGCCATCACCACAGGGTATAATTCACCCCTCCACTTT. The encoded protein is CAITTGYNSPLHF.

V is TRBV29-1 and J is TRBJ1-2; 8 bases fit TRBD1. With V trimmed by 6 bases and J by 8 bases, 14 bases remained unmatched. This CDR3 is built from 14 residues. The germline gives CDR1 SQVTM, CDR2 ANQGSEA. DNA of the CDR3: TGCAGCGTCGGGACAGGCCCCGAGGTAAAGGGCTACACCTTC. It yields the protein CSVGTGPEVKGYTF.

V is TRBV4-3 and J is TRBJ2-2; D possibly corresponds to TRBD1 (5 bases). The CDR3 runs 17 residues. The ends were cut back, 1 base at V and 5 bases at J, with 17 bases in the middle. Germline CDR1 LGHNA, CDR2 YSLEER. CDR3 in amino acids: CASSQVGQGPWTGELFF. CDR3 sequence (DNA): TGCGCCAGCAGCCAAGTAGGGCAGGGCCCGTGGACCGGGGAGCTGTTTTTT.

The sample holds one count of this clone. This sequence joins TRBV6-1 and TRBJ2-7; the D is unclear. Trimming shortened V by 3 bases and J by 3 bases, and 6 bases separated the two germline ends. CDR1 is MNHNS and CDR2 is SASEGT in the germline V gene. This CDR3 comprises 12 residues. CDR3 amino acids: CASSDHYYEQYF. CDR3 bases: TGTGCCAGCAGTGACCACTACTACGAGCAGTACTTC.

This sequence joins TRBV5-1 and TRBJ2-3; tentative D call: TRBD1 (6 bases). This CDR3 spans 15 amino acids. V shed 4 bases and J shed 0 bases, with 12 bases lying between them. Germline CDR1 reads SGHRS; CDR2 reads YFSETQ. Written as DNA, the CDR3 is TGCGCCAGCAGCGACAAGACAGGTAGCACAGATACGCAGTATTTT. This sequence encodes CASSDKTGSTDTQYF.

V and J are TRBV11-2 and TRBJ2-7, with D unclear. CDR3 size: 15 residues. From germline, CDR1 is SGHAT and CDR2 FQNNGV. V lost 0 bases and J lost 4, with 13 bases in between. The CDR3 protein is CASSLEEVRGYEQYF. Here the CDR3 DNA reads TGTGCCAGCAGCTTAGAAGAGGTGAGAGGATACGAGCAGTACTTC. The full variable domain, rest sourced from reference TRBV11-2 and TRBJ2-7, is EAGVAQSPRYKIIEKRQSVAFWCNPISGHATLYWYQQILGQGPKLLIQFQNNGVVDDSQLPKDRFSAERLKGVDSTLKIQPAKLEDSAVYLCASSLEEVRGYEQYFGPGTRLTVT.

This clone was detected only a few times. The rearrangement links TRBV7-9 to TRBJ1-6; D ambiguous. The CDR3 totals 12 residues. Germline V gene lookup returns CDR1 SEHNR and CDR2 FQNEAQ (reference sequence). V was clipped by 10 bases and J by 6 bases, with 10 bases between them. Here the CDR3 DNA reads TGTGCCATTAGACGACTTAATTCACCCCTCCACTTT. This encodes CAIRRLNSPLHF.

CDR3 in amino acids: CASSSSDRGHGYTF. In nucleotides, the CDR3 is TGTGCCAGCAGCTCCTCGGACAGGGGCCATGGCTACACCTTC. V and J are TRBV7-2 and TRBJ1-2; 9 bases line up with TRBD1. The J segment lost 6 bases and the V segment lost 4 bases, leaving 6 bases of the junction unmatched. Germline V CDR1 and CDR2: SGHTA, FQGNSA. This CDR3 is built from 14 residues.

This clone was seen a handful of times. The chain recombines TRBV5-1 with TRBJ2-7, with D tentatively TRBD1 (6 bases). This CDR3 comprises 13 residues. Germline V CDR1 and CDR2: SGHRS, YFSETQ. Trimming removed 7 bases from V and 0 bases from J, with 11 bases in between. CDR3 in DNA: TGCGCCAGCCGAGACAGGTCCTCCTACGAGCAGTACTTC. The encoded protein is CASRDRSSYEQYF.

This clone was seen only a few times. The V call is TRBV19, the J call TRBJ1-5; D possibly corresponds to TRBD1 (6 bases). V was shortened by 3 bases and J by 9 bases, with 15 bases between the two germline ends. Germline loops: CDR1 LNHDA, CDR2 SQIVND (reference sequence). This CDR3 has 14 amino acids. The CDR3 sequence: CASSIGQNQRPQHF. Here the CDR3 DNA reads TGTGCCAGTAGTATTGGACAGAACCAAAGGCCCCAGCATTTT.